Sequencing of this T cell receptor (beta chain) was carried out in a study of blood T cell repertoires in COVID-19. Study context: There were acute and convalescent COVID-19 samples, and they came from the United States, Italy and Spain. From T cells, B-cell-depleted T cells, or PBMCs came the material, which was cDNA or gDNA.

Trimming took 1 base from V and 2 from J; bases not matched to a gene: 16. Germline V gene data show CDR1 as KGHSH and CDR2 as LQKENI. This CDR3 spans 19 amino acids. Some clones are missing from TCRdb's copy, which holds only in-frame ones; the method was immunoSEQ multiplex PCR. The top ten hold more than 3% of the sample, which has under 100,000 clones, about nine tenths seen once. The specimen sequenced was peripheral blood. The sequence came from a woman aged 70-85 years with acute or convalescent COVID-19. This chain joins TRBV18 and TRBJ2-5; 7 positions match TRBD2. CDR3 region: CASSPLWVRRERAQETQYF. DNA for the CDR3: TGTGCCAGCTCACCACTCTGGGTTCGGCGGGAGAGGGCTCAAGAGACCCAGTACTTC. Complete variable domain (other parts from reference TRBV18 and TRBJ2-5): NAGVMQNPRHLVRRRGQEARLRCSPMKGHSHVYWYRQLPEEGLKFMVYLQKENIIDESGMPKERFSAEFPKEGPSILRIQQVVRGDSAAYFCASSPLWVRRERAQETQYFGPGTRLLVL.